This T cell receptor (beta chain) was obtained from a study of T cell repertoires in cytomegalovirus infection. Study overall: Public TCR beta signatures indicated both CMV infection and matching HLA type. Study-wide findings and caveats: Totalled public TCR beta family frequency picked out people who carried CMV plus the relevant HLA. Dominant in the ex vivo response were TCR beta clonotypes restricted by HLA-C and specific for CMV.

MiXCR was run by TCRdb on the reads, yielding one entry per CDR3 protein. The sample lists some 230,000 distinct CDR3 sequences; approximately 22% were seen once. In this sample, this clonotype turned up a few times. Its specificity is not known. This CDR3 has 14 residues. V was shortened by 4 bases and J by 6 bases, with 12 bases between the two germline ends. The receptor was isolated from a human donor in good health (CMV status not recorded). Some clones in this sample may be carry-over from other donors' samples. The sample taken for sequencing was CD8+ T cells from PBMCs. The J gene is TRBJ2-2, the V gene TRBV12-3 or TRBV12-4, with no clear D. CDR3 bases: TGTGCCAGCAGTTCCCCGAATAGGGCCGGGGAGCTGTTTTTT. Amino acid sequence: CASSSPNRAGELFF.